This T cell receptor beta chain emerged from a study of blood T cell repertoires in COVID-19. Background on the study: Both acute and convalescent COVID-19 samples were obtained from the United States, Italy and Spain. Nucleic acid was either cDNA or gDNA, and it came from T cells, B-cell-depleted T cells, or PBMCs.

As handled by the study authors: For nucleated cells, counts were estimated from reference gene primer amplification. Assay: immunoSEQ multiplex PCR; the TCRdb copy retains only in-frame clones and omits some. The V and J calls and clone size come from that table; D and trimming were worked out from the DNA. Altogether approximately 290,000 clones are present, roughly 89% being singletons, with the ten largest covering around 0.84%. This clone was seen a single time. This TCR was recovered from a young man with acute or convalescent COVID-19. Sequenced input: peripheral blood.

The CDR3 region has the DNA TGTGCCAGCAGCCTCGAGTATCTAGCGCCCGGGGAGCTGTTTTTT. This translates into CASSLEYLAPGELFF. This chain uses TRBV3-1 (or the pseudogene TRBV3-2) with TRBJ2-2; D is possibly TRBD2 (6 bases). CDR3 length: 15 amino acids. CDR1 is LGHDT, CDR2 YNNKEL, per germline (reference sequence). V lost 4 bases and J 6 bases, leaving 15 bases between the germline ends.